These T cell receptor beta chains were read from a single sample in a study of blood T cells in healthy people across ages. TCRdb called the 5' RACE reads again in MiXCR, with one record for every CDR3 protein. The sample shows 1.5 million or so distinct CDR3 sequences, 35% to 45% of them seen only once. Sequenced input: blood. These receptors all stem from a woman in her late teens or twenties in good health. CDR3s include the opening cysteine and the closing phenylalanine or tryptophan. A D gene is named only where the DNA matches it firmly. Some rows mark clone size as missing; the rest say once, few, many or name a class of expanded clone.

TRBJ2-1 TRBV9 TRBD1 NA TGTGCCAGCAGTGAGGGGGCAGAGCAGTTCTTC CASSEGAEQFF
TRBJ2-2 TRBV27 TRBD2 NA TGTGCCAGCAGTGTAGCCGGGACTAGCGCCGGGGAGCTGTTTTTT CASSVAGTSAGELFF
TRBJ2-1 TRBV29-1 TRBD2 NA TGCAGCGTTGCCGCTGGACTAGCGAGCTACAATGAGCAGTTCTTC CSVAAGLASYNEQFF
TRBJ1-6 TRBV5-5 NA once TGTGCCAGCAGCTTGTCGGACAATCGGCCACCCCTCCACTTT CASSLSDNRPPLHF
TRBJ1-4 TRBV28 NA NA TGTGCCAGCAGTCGTGACAGTGGCCATGCAACTAATGAAAAACTGTTTTTT CASSRDSGHATNEKLFF
TRBJ2-1 TRBV20-1 TRBD2 many TGCAGTGCTAGAGAAACTGCGGGAGTGCTCTACAATGAGCAGTTCTTC CSARETAGVLYNEQFF
TRBJ1-2 TRBV7-8 NA NA TGTGCCAGCAGCGTCGACAGAGTAAATGGCTACACCTTC CASSVDRVNGYTF
TRBJ2-6 TRBV6-5 TRBD1 NA TGTGCCAGCAGTTACTCAGGGGGACAGGTCTACTCTGGGGCCAACGTCCTGACTTTC CASSYSGGQVYSGANVLTF
TRBJ2-5 TRBV20-1 NA NA TGCAGTCATCGACTAGAAGAGACCCAGTACTTC CSHRLEETQYF
TRBJ1-2 TRBV29-1 NA NA TGCAGCGTTGAAGATATAAGAGCCCCGGACTATGGCTACACCTTC CSVEDIRAPDYGYTF
TRBJ2-3 TRBV14 NA NA TGTGCCAGCAGCCAAGTGGACAGTGTCACAGATACGCAGTATTTT CASSQVDSVTDTQYF
TRBJ2-1 TRBV5-1 TRBD1 NA TGCGCCAGCAGCAACCGGGACAGGGGGATGTCAAATGAGCAGTTCTTC CASSNRDRGMSNEQFF
TRBJ1-2 TRBV20-1 NA NA TGCAGTGCGCCGGGACATAGTGGTGGCTACACCTTC CSAPGHSGGYTF
TRBJ2-1 TRBV12-3/TRBV12-4 NA NA TGTGCCAGCAGGCGCGGGCGGGGGCGTAGCTCCTACAATGAGCAGTTCTTC CASRRGRGRSSYNEQFF
TRBJ1-1 TRBV6-1 NA NA TGTGCCGGCAGTGAGAGGCATCTGGCAGCGGGAACTGAAGCTTTCTTT CAGSERHLAAGTEAFF
TRBJ2-3 TRBV10-3 NA NA TGTGCCATCAGTGAGGGTCCAGATACGCAGTATTTT CAISEGPDTQYF
TRBJ2-3 TRBV3-1 TRBD2 NA TGTGCCAGCAGCCAACTAGCGGCTAGCACAGATACGCAGTATTTT CASSQLAASTDTQYF
TRBJ2-1 TRBV20-1 NA NA TGCAGTGCTAGATCTCACAGATACTACAATGAGCAGTTCTTC CSARSHRYYNEQFF
TRBJ2-1 TRBV7-2 NA NA TGTGCCAGCAGCTTAGATCGGGGGCCCACCAATGAGCAGTTCTTC CASSLDRGPTNEQFF
TRBJ2-7 TRBV27 TRBD1 few TGTGCCAGCAGTTTATCGACAGGGCCCGAGCAGTACTTC CASSLSTGPEQYF
TRBJ2-3 TRBV5-6 NA few TGTGCCAGCAGCCCTCGGGGGTGGGGTAGCACAGATACGCAGTATTTT CASSPRGWGSTDTQYF
TRBJ2-7 TRBV29-1 NA many TGCAGCGTTGAACAGCGACTCGTTGGCGAGCAGTACTTC CSVEQRLVGEQYF